Listed below are T cell receptor beta chains from one sample, sequenced in a study of control samples from healthy donors and cancer patients. Sequencing was performed with immunoSEQ multiplex PCR; in TCRdb, only in-frame clones are kept and a portion is missing. The table shows approximately 130,000 clones, with roughly 86% occurring only once. Sequenced material: blood. The source is a man aged 55 to 70 in good health. CDR3s include the opening cysteine and the closing phenylalanine or tryptophan.

cdr3_aa j_call v_call
CASRLTGLNYGYTF TRBJ1-2 TRBV28
CASSPQAGSYNSPLHF TRBJ1-6 TRBV7-6
CASSSRQASYEQYF TRBJ2-7 TRBV7-2
CASSLTEQANSPLHF TRBJ1-6 TRBV7-8
CASSWRVAGDNEQFF TRBJ2-1 TRBV7-6
CASSQDSLAGLGTDTQYF TRBJ2-3 TRBV4-3
CATSDPRSSSYNEQFF TRBJ2-1 TRBV24-1
CASSYGSDEQFF TRBJ2-1 TRBV6-2/TRBV6-3
CSVEGAGGVNTEAFF TRBJ1-1 TRBV29-1
CASSLAEAGNTDTQYF TRBJ2-3 TRBV7-8
CASSLVGSSYNEQFF TRBJ2-1 TRBV7-8
CASSLAENTEAFF TRBJ1-1 TRBV7-3
CASSLAGYGYTF TRBJ1-2 TRBV28
CTSSQDKGVAYNSPLHF TRBJ1-6 TRBV1
CASSILALSTDTQYF TRBJ2-3 TRBV7-9
CASTPGGTGLYGYTF TRBJ1-2 TRBV7-2
CASSRLYNQPQHF TRBJ1-5 TRBV5-5
CASSHITGVMVTEAFF TRBJ1-1 TRBV5-1
CASSGGLRYTF TRBJ1-2 TRBV9
CASSPETGTNTEAFF TRBJ1-1 TRBV28
CASSYSGSTDTQYF TRBJ2-3 TRBV7-2
CASSPQTLEKDTQYF TRBJ2-3 TRBV7-3
CASRVRQGLNTEAFF TRBJ1-1 TRBV2
CASSPVDHVAGELFF TRBJ2-2 TRBV18
CASSQGQGAWETQYF TRBJ2-5 TRBV4-1
CASSGSGYEQYF TRBJ2-7 TRBV10-1
CASSQDRGTILSNQPQHF TRBJ1-5 TRBV28
CASSQDMAANYGYTF TRBJ1-2 TRBV4-3
CASSLDLVITGANVLTF TRBJ2-6 TRBV11-2
CASRLKAGNTIYF TRBJ1-3 TRBV28
CASSLNNGINQPQHF TRBJ1-5 TRBV7-8
CASSFGQFASPLHF TRBJ1-6 TRBV5-8
CASLRQGGSPLHF TRBJ1-6 TRBV2
CASSEGNGYEQYF TRBJ2-7 TRBV9
CASRVFTQGNTEAFF TRBJ1-1 TRBV6-5
CASSLWVDRAGNTIYF TRBJ1-3 TRBV7-4
CASVLGPLHF TRBJ1-6 TRBV5-1
CASSRVAGAPSNYGYTF TRBJ1-2 TRBV4-3
CASRKAGGNGELFF TRBJ2-2 TRBV27
CASSPQGQGVVFQKLFF TRBJ1-4 TRBV3-1/TRBV3-2
CSPGGLYGYTF TRBJ1-2 TRBV20-1
CASSLYVSGDNEKLFF TRBJ1-4 TRBV5-1
CASSSRQGSGELFF TRBJ2-2 TRBV5-4
CASSVGLLRGSSVNEKLFF TRBJ1-4 TRBV9
CASSLAVDAHTQYF TRBJ2-3 TRBV7-2
CASRRGHRAPTNEKLFF TRBJ1-4 TRBV27
CASSQVMGDREYF TRBJ2-7 TRBV3-1/TRBV3-2
CASSSPGTSGVDTQYF TRBJ2-3 TRBV6-5
CASSLPRTDYYGYTF TRBJ1-2 TRBV28
CASSLSLAGAGEQFF TRBJ2-1 TRBV7-3
CSVAWSGGTEAFF TRBJ1-1 TRBV29-1
CASRKGLAGNTGELFF TRBJ2-2 TRBV9
CASRFGQGALGYTF TRBJ1-2 TRBV6-6
CASSFGHGELFF TRBJ2-2 TRBV7-9
CASSGTGGRYTEAFF TRBJ1-1 TRBV4-3